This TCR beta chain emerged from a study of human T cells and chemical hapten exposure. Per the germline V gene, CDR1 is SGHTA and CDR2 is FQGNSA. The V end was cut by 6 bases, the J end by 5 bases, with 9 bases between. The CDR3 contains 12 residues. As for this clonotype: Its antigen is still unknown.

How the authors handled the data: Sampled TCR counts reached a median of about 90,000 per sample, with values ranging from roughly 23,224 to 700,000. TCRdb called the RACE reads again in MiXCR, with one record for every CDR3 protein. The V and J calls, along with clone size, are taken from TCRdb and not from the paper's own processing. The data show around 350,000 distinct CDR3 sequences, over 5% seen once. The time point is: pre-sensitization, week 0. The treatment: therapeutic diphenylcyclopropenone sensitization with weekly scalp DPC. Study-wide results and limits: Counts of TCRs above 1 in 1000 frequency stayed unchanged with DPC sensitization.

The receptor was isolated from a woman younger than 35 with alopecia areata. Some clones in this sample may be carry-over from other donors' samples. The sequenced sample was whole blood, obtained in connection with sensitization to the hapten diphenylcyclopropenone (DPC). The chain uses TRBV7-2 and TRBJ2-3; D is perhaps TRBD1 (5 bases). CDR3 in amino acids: CASRPTGDTQYF. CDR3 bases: TGTGCCAGCAGGCCTACAGGAGATACGCAGTATTTT.